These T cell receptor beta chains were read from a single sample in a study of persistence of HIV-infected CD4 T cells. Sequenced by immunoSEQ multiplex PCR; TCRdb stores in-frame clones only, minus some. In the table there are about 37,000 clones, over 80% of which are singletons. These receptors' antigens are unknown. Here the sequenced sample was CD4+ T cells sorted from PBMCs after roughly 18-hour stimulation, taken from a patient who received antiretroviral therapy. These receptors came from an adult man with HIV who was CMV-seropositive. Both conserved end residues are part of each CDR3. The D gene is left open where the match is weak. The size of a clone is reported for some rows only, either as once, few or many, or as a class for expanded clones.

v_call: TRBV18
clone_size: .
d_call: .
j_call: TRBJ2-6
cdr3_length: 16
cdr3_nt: TGTGCCAGCTCACAGGGCCCTGGACCTGGGGCCAACGTCCTGACTTTC
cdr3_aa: CASSQGPGPGANVLTF

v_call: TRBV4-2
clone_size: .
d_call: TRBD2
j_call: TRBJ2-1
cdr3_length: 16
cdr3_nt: TGTGCCAGCAGCCAGTCTCCGGGACTAGCGGGAGCTGAGCAGTTCTTC
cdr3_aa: CASSQSPGLAGAEQFF

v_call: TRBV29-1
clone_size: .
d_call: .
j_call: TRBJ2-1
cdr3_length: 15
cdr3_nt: TGCAGCGTTGTCGGCGGGGTAAGCTCCTACAATGAGCAGTTCTTC
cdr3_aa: CSVVGGVSSYNEQFF

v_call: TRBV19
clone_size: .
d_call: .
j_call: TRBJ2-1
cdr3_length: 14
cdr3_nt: TGTGCCAGTAGTACCTCTGGACAATACAATGAGCAGTTCTTC
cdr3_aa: CASSTSGQYNEQFF

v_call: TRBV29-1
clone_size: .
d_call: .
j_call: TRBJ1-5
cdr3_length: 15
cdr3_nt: TGCAGCGCCTCCCAGGGGAGGGGAGGCAATCAGCCCCAGCATTTT
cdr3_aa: CSASQGRGGNQPQHF

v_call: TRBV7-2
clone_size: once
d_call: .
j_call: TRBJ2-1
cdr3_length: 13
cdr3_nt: TGTGCCAGCATAGAGGGGGCCTACAATGAGCAGTTCTTC
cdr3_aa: CASIEGAYNEQFF

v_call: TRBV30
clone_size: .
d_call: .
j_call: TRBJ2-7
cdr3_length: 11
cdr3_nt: TGTGCCTGGGAAGGGGGGTTCGAGCAGTACTTC
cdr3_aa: CAWEGGFEQYF

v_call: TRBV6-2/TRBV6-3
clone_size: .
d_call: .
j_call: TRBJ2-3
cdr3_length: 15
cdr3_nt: TGTGCCAGCAGTTACGTGGGGCCCAACTCAGATACGCAGTATTTT
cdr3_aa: CASSYVGPNSDTQYF

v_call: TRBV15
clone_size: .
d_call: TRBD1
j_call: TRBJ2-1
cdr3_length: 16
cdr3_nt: TGTGCCACCAGCAGAGAGACAGGGAGAATCCTAAATGAGCAGTTCTTC
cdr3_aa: CATSRETGRILNEQFF

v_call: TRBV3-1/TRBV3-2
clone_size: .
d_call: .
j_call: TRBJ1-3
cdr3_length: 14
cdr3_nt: TGTGCCAGCAGCGAGACTAGAGATGTGAACACCATATATTTT
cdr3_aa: CASSETRDVNTIYF

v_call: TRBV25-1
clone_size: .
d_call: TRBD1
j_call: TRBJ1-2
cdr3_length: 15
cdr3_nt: TGTGCCAGCACCCGAGGAGGAACAGGGGAGCGTGGCTACACCTTC
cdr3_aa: CASTRGGTGERGYTF

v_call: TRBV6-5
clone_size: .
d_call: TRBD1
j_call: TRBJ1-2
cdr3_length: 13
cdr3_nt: TGTGCCAGCAAGACAGGGGGTTCCTATGGCTACACCTTC
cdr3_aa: CASKTGGSYGYTF

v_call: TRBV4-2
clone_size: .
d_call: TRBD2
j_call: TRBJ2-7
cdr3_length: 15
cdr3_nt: TGTGCCAGCAGCCAAACGCGGGAGCGTTTCTACGAGCAGTACTTC
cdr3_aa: CASSQTRERFYEQYF

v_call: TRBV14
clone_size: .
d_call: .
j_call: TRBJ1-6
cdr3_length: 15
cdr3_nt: TGTGCCAGCAGCCAGTCACGGCAGGCTAATTCACCCCTCCACTTT
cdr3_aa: CASSQSRQANSPLHF

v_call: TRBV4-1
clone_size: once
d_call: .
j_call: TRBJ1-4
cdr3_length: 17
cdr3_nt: TGCGCCAGCAGCCGTGACGGACAGCCCGCGGGGAAAGAGAAACTGTTTTTT
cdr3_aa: CASSRDGQPAGKEKLFF

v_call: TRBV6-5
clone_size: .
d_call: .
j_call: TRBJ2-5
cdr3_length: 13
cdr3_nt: TGTGCCAGCAGTTACAGCTTCCAAGAGACCCAGTACTTC
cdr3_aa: CASSYSFQETQYF

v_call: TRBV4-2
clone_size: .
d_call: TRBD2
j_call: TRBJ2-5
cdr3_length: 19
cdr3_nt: TGTGCCAGCAGCCAAGATCTGCCTCACCTCGGACTAGCGGCAGAGACCCAGTACTTC
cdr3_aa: CASSQDLPHLGLAAETQYF

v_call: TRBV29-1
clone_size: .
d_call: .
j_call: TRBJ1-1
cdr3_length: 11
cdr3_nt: TGCAGCGTCACACCGAACACTGAAGCTTTCTTT
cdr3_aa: CSVTPNTEAFF

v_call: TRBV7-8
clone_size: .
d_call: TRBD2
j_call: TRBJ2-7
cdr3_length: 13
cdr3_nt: TGTGCCAGCAGCTTATTTAGCGGGGTCGAGCAGTACTTC
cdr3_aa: CASSLFSGVEQYF

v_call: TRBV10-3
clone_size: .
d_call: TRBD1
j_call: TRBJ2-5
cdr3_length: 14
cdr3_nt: TGTGCCATCAATATGGACAGGGGAAAAGAGACCCAGTACTTC
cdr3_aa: CAINMDRGKETQYF

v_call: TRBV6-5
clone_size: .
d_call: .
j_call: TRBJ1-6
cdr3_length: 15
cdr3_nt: TGTGCCAGCAGTTACGGGGACCGCAATAATTCACCCCTCCACTTT
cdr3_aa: CASSYGDRNNSPLHF

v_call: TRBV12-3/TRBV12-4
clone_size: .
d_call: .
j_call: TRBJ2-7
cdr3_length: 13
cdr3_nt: TGTGCCAGCAGGCAGGAGGGCCGTGGCGAGCAGTACTTC
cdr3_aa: CASRQEGRGEQYF

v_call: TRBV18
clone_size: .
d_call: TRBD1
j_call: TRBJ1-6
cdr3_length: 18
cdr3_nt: TGTGCCAGCTCACCGCCGGGACAGCGTTTACCTAAGGATTCACCCCTCCACTTT
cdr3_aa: CASSPPGQRLPKDSPLHF

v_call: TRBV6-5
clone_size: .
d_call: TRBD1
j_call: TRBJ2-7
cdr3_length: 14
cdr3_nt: TGTGCCAGCAGTTACCGACAGGGGTGGTACGAGCAGTACTTC
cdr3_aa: CASSYRQGWYEQYF

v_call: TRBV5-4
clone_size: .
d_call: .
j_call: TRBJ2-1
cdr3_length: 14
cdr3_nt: TGTGCCAGCACGAAGGACCGGAGCTTCAATGAGCAGTTCTTC
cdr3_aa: CASTKDRSFNEQFF

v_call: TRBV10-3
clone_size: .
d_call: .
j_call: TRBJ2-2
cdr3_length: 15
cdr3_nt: TGTGCCATCAGTGAGTCGACGGGGAATATCGGGGAGCTGTTTTTT
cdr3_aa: CAISESTGNIGELFF

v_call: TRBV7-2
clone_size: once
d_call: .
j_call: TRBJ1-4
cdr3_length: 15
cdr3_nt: TGTGCCAGCAGCTTAGCCCCGGGAGGGCATGAAAAACTGTTTTTT
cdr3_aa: CASSLAPGGHEKLFF

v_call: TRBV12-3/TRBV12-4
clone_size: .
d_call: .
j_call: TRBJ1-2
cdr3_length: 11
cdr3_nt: TGTGCCAGCAGTTTGGGACTCGGCTACACCTTC
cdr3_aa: CASSLGLGYTF

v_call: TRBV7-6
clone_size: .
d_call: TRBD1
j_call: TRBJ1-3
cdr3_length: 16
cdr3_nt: TGTGCCAGCAGCTTAGTGGGGACAGATTCTGGAAACACCATATATTTT
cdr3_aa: CASSLVGTDSGNTIYF

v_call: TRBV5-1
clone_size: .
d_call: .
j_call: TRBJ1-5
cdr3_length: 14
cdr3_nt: TGCGCCAGCAGCTTGGAAGGTGGCAATCAGCCCCAGCATTTT
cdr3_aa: CASSLEGGNQPQHF

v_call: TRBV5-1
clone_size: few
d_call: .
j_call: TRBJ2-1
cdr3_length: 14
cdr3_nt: TGCGCCAGCAGCTTCAGGGTGATGAGCAATGAGCAGTTCTTC
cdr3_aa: CASSFRVMSNEQFF

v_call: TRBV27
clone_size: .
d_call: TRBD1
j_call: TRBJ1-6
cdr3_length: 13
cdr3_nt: TGTGCCAGCAGCAACAGGGGAGGCTCACCCCTCCACTTT
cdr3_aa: CASSNRGGSPLHF

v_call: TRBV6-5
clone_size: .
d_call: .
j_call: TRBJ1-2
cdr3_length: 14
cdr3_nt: TGTGCCAGCAGTTCCCCTCAGATCTTCTATGGCTACACCTTC
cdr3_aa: CASSSPQIFYGYTF

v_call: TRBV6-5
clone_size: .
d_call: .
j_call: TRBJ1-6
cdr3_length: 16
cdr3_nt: TGTGCCAGCAGTTACCAAGGAGGGACCTATAATTCACCCCTCCACTTT
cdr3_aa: CASSYQGGTYNSPLHF

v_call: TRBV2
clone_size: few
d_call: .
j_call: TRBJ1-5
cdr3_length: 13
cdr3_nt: TGTGCCAGCAGGCCGACAGGAAATCAGCCCCAGCATTTT
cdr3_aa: CASRPTGNQPQHF

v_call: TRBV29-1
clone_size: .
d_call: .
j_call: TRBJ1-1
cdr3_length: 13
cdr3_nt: TGCAGCGCCCTCCCGGGCGGTTACACTGAAGCTTTCTTT
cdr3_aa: CSALPGGYTEAFF

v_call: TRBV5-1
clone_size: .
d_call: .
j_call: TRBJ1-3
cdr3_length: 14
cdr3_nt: TGCGCCAGCAGCTTGAGCAACTCTGGAAACACCATATATTTT
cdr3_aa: CASSLSNSGNTIYF

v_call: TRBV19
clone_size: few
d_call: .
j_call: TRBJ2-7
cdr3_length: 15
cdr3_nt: TGTGCCAGTAGTATAAGGCCGGACCCTTCCTACGAGCAGTACTTC
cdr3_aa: CASSIRPDPSYEQYF

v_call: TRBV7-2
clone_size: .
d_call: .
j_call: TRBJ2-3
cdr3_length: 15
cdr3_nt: TGTGCCAGCAGCTTAGTCGTGAAACGCACAGATACGCAGTATTTT
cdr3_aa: CASSLVVKRTDTQYF

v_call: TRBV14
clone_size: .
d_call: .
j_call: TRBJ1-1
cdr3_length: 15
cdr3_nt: TGTGCCAGCAGCCTATGGACAGCGCGGAACACTGAAGCTTTCTTT
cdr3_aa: CASSLWTARNTEAFF

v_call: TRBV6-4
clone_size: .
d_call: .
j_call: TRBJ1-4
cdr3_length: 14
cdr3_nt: TGTGCCAGCAGGTCGGGTCCTTGGAATGAAAAACTGTTTTTT
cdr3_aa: CASRSGPWNEKLFF

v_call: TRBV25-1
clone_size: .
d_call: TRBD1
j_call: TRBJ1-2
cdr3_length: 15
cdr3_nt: TGTGCCAGCAGTGATCGAAACAGGGGGCAGGAAGGCTACACCTTC
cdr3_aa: CASSDRNRGQEGYTF

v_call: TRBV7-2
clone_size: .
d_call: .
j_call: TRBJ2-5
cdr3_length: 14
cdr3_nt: TGTGCCAGCAGCTTAGCGGGAGTGAAAGAGACCCAGTACTTC
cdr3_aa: CASSLAGVKETQYF

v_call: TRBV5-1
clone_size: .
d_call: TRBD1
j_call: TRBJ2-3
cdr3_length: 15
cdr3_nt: TGCGCCAGCAGCTTGCTTGACAGGGGTACAGATACGCAGTATTTT
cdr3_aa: CASSLLDRGTDTQYF

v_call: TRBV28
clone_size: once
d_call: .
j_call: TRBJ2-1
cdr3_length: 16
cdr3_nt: TGTGCCAGCAGTCCGCCCGCTAAAAGGGTTACAAATGAGCAGTTCTTC
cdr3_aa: CASSPPAKRVTNEQFF

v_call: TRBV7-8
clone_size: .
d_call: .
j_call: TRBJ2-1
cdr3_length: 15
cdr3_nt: TGTGCCAGCACCCAGGGACCCATTATGCTTAATGAGCAGTTCTTC
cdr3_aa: CASTQGPIMLNEQFF

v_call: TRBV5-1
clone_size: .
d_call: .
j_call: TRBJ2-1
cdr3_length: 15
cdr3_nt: TGCGCCAGCAGACTGGGGGTTAGCTCCTACAATGAGCAGTTCTTC
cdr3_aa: CASRLGVSSYNEQFF

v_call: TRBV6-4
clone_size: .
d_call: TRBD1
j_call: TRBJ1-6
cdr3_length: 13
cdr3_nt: TGTGCCACCCGCCGGGACAGAAATTCACCCCTCCACTTT
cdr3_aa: CATRRDRNSPLHF

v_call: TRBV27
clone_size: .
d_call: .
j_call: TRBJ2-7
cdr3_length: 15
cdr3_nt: TGTGCCAGCAGTTTTTTGGCGGGGGCCTCCTACGAGCAGTACTTC
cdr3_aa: CASSFLAGASYEQYF

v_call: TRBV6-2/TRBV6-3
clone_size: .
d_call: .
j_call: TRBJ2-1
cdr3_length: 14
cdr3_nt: TGTGCCAGCAGCCTGGATAGGGGGTTCAATGAGCAGTTCTTC
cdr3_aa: CASSLDRGFNEQFF

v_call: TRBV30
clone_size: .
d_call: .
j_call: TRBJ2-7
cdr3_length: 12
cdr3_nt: TGTGCCTGGAGTCCACAGGCCTACGAGCAGTACTTC
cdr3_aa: CAWSPQAYEQYF